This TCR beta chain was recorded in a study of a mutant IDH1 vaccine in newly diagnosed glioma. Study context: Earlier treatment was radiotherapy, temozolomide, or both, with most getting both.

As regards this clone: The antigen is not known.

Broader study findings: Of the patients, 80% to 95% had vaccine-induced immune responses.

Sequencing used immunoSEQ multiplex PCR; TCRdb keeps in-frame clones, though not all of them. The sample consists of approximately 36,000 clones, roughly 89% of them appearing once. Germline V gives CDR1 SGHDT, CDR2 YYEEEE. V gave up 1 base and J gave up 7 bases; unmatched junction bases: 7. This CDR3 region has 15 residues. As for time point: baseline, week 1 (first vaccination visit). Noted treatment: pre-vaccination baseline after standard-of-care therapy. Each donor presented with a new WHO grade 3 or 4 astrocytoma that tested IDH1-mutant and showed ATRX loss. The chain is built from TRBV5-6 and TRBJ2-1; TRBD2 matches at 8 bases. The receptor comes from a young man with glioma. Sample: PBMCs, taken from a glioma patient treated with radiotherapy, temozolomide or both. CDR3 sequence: CASSLKREFGNEQFF. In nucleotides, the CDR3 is TGTGCCAGCAGCTTGAAGCGGGAGTTCGGGAATGAGCAGTTCTTC.